One sample yielded the 9 T cell receptor beta chains listed below, sequenced in a study of Tregs in tolerant kidney transplant recipients. Generated by immunoSEQ multiplex PCR, the TCRdb table keeps only in-frame clones and is missing some. The repertoire includes tens of thousands of clones, 93% of them detected once, and 0.46% sits in the top ten. The source material was CD4+ T cells from blood, sampled before the transplant. These receptors were collected from a human donor who received a combined kidney and bone marrow transplant.

J is TRBJ1-4 and V is TRBV7-3; TRBD1 matches at 7 bases. This CDR3 has 17 amino acids. Per the germline V gene, CDR1 is SGHTA and CDR2 is FQGTGA. The junction had 16 bases not matched to a gene; V was cut back by 5 bases and J by 7 bases. CDR3 bases: TGTGCCAGCAGCCTACTAACGATGACAGGGAAGATTGAAAAACTGTTTTTT. Translating gives CASSLLTMTGKIEKLFF. Full variable domain (outside the CDR3, taken from reference TRBV7-3 and TRBJ1-4): GAGVSQTPSNKVTEKGKYVELRCDPISGHTALYWYRQSLGQGPEFLIYFQGTGAADDSGLPNDRFFAVRPEGSVSTLKIQRTERGDSAVYLCASSLLTMTGKIEKLFFGSGTQLSVL.

The rearrangement links TRBV19 to TRBJ1-5; 9 bases fit TRBD1. Germline CDR1 and CDR2: LNHDA and SQIVND (reference sequence). The CDR3 covers 14 residues. The V and J ends lost 9 bases and 7 bases, in that order; junction bases with no gene match: 10. The CDR3 region has the DNA TGTGCCAGCCGAATACAGGGGGCAAACCAGCCCCAGCATTTT. Amino acids: CASRIQGANQPQHF.

There are a few counts of this clone. V is TRBV7-7 and J is TRBJ1-4; D not certain. Germline CDR1 is SSHAT and CDR2 is FNYEAQ (reference sequence). The CDR3 runs 13 residues. Trimming took off 1 base at V and 6 bases at J, with 6 bases between the two ends. The CDR3 DNA follows: TGTGCCAGCAGCTTAGATCTTGATGAAAAACTGTTTTTT. Protein product: CASSLDLDEKLFF.

The chain employs TRBV9 and TRBJ2-2; 8 nucleotides line up with TRBD1. The CDR3 has 14 amino acids. From germline, CDR1 is SGDLS and CDR2 YYNGEE. V was clipped by 4 bases and J by 6 bases; unmatched bases: 5. CDR3 in amino acids: CASSRTGHAGELFF. CDR3 sequence (DNA): TGTGCCAGCAGCAGGACAGGGCACGCCGGGGAGCTGTTTTTT.

As DNA, the CDR3 is TGTGCCAGCAGCACGGGACAGGGGCATGGCTACACCTTC. It is translated as CASSTGQGHGYTF. V gene TRBV7-9 combines with J gene TRBJ1-2; 10 nucleotides match TRBD1. V shed 5 bases, J shed 6 bases, and the junction held 3 bases outside the gene matches. In germline, CDR1 is SEHNR, CDR2 FQNEAQ (reference sequence). The CDR3 contains 13 residues.

The rearrangement joins TRBV5-4 to TRBJ2-5; 12 bases agree with TRBD2. There are 17 residues in the CDR3. The germline V gene has CDR1 SGHNT and CDR2 YYREEE (reference sequence). Unmatched junction bases numbered 8, after V lost 0 bases and J lost 5 bases. As DNA, the CDR3 is TGTGCCAGCAGCTTGGGACTAGCGGGAGATGGTGGTGAGACCCAGTACTTC. The encoded protein is CASSLGLAGDGGETQYF.

The chain uses TRBV5-4 and TRBJ2-4; D ambiguous. V was clipped by 1 base and J by 0 bases, with 5 bases between them. The CDR3 extends over 14 amino acids. Germline CDR1 reads SGHNT; CDR2 reads YYREEE (reference sequence). CDR3 bases: TGTGCCAGCAGCTTGACTGTAGCCAAAAACATTCAGTACTTC. The encoded protein is CASSLTVAKNIQYF. Full variable domain (rest looked up from reference TRBV5-4 and TRBJ2-4): ETGVTQSPTHLIKTRGQQVTLRCSSQSGHNTVSWYQQALGQGPQFIFQYYREEENGRGNFPPRFSGLQFPNYSSELNVNALELDDSALYLCASSLTVAKNIQYFGAGTRLSVL.

This chain joins TRBV9 and TRBJ2-7; 10 bases are a match to TRBD2. CDR3 size: 15 residues. With 0 bases clipped from V and 5 bases from J, the junction kept 5 bases outside the gene matches. Germline CDR1 reads SGDLS; CDR2 reads YYNGEE. The CDR3 protein is CASSVGGLAGDEQYF. CDR3 bases: TGTGCCAGCAGCGTAGGTGGGCTAGCGGGAGACGAGCAGTACTTC.

J is TRBJ2-5 and V is TRBV29-1; 9 positions agree with TRBD2. Germline assignment: CDR1 SQVTM and CDR2 ANQGSEA. The CDR3 extends over 16 amino acids. Trimming took 3 bases from V and 5 from J; bases not matched to a gene: 13. CDR3 nucleotide sequence: TGCAGCGTTGATACCTGGACTAGCGCCGTAGGGGAGACCCAGTACTTC. Translating it yields CSVDTWTSAVGETQYF.